The present TCR beta chain was sequenced within a study of blood T cell repertoires in COVID-19. Study background: Donors in the United States, Italy and Spain gave samples during acute or convalescent COVID-19. Sample material is recorded as cDNA or gDNA derived from T cells, B-cell-depleted T cells, or PBMCs.

The method was immunoSEQ multiplex PCR; TCRdb's version includes in-frame clones alone and lacks a portion of them. Of roughly 120,000 clones in the sample, about three quarters were seen once. J gave up 5 bases and V 0 bases, and 6 bases lay outside the gene matches. The CDR3 loop spans 17 amino acids. Germline loops: CDR1 LGHNA, CDR2 YSLEER. Sequencing input: peripheral blood. This clonotype was obtained from a man between 65 and 80 years old with acute or convalescent COVID-19. This chain uses TRBV4-3 with TRBJ2-2; 10 positions agree with TRBD1. The CDR3 bases are TGCGCCAGCAGCCAAGAAAGGGACAGGGGTGGAACCGGGGAGCTGTTTTTT. Encoded protein: CASSQERDRGGTGELFF.